This TCR beta chain was identified during a study of radiation and T cells in renal cell carcinoma. Points on this clone: Its antigen is unknown.

Measured with immunoSEQ multiplex PCR; TCRdb has only the in-frame clones, and not every one. The sample has 100,000 to 150,000 clones; over 75% are singletons. General study points: Top tumor clonotypes rose in blood 2 weeks post-radiation, then contracted.

Between the trimmed V and J ends, which lost 0 bases and 4 bases, there was a span of 12 bases. The germline V gene encodes CDR1 ENHRY and CDR2 SYGVKD. The CDR3 totals 15 residues. The time point here: blood 2 weeks post-SBRT. The treatment was: 15 Gy SBRT to primary tumor, nephrectomy 4 weeks later. The chain carries TRBV10-3 and TRBJ1-2; D perhaps matches TRBD1 (5 bases). The TCR sequence derives from a man in his fifties or sixties with renal cell carcinoma. The sample in question was blood, obtained from a patient whose treatment included radiotherapy and nephrectomy. This CDR3 is CAISESRGLGYGYTF. CDR3 nucleotides: TGTGCCATCAGTGAGTCGAGGGGCCTGGGCTATGGCTACACCTTC.